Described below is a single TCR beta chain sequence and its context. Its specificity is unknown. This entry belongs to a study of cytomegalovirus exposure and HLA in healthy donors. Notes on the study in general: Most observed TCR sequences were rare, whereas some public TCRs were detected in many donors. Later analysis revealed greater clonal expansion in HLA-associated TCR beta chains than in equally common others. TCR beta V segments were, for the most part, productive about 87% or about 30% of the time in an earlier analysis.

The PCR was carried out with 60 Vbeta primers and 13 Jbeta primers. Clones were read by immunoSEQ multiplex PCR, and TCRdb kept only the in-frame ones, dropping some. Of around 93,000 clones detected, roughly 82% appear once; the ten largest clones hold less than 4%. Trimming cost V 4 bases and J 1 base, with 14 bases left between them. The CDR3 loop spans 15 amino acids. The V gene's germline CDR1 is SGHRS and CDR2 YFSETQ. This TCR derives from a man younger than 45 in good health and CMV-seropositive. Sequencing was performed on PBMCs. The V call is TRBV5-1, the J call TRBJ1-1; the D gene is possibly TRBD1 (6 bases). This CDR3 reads CASSTPQGPNTEAFF. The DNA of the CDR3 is TGCGCCAGCAGCACCCCACAGGGCCCGAACACTGAAGCTTTCTTT.